This T cell receptor (beta chain) was retrieved from a study of T cells after yellow fever vaccination (dated by TCRdb to the late 2010s). Study-wide context: The SMART-Seq v4 Ultra Low Input RNA kit was used to prepare libraries from fractions with low cell numbers. Bulk TCR alpha and beta repertoires were sequenced longitudinally to track T-cell clones before and after primary and booster YFV17D yellow fever vaccination. Blood was drawn at multiple timepoints before and after primary and secondary immunization, with bulk PBMC replicates and cell subsets isolated. Two healthy male donors made up the cohort, one aged 18 to 30 years and the other aged 30 to 40 years.

This clonotype was observed a few times. Which antigen it targets is not known. Qualities for individual bases were not recorded, and no much larger clone is one base off. The treatment or condition label on this specimen signifies: live attenuated yellow fever vaccine strain. A standard Ficoll-Paque protocol was used to isolate PBMCs from peripheral blood. Dynabeads CD4 and CD8 positive selection kits were used to isolate CD4 and CD8 T-cell fractions. RNA was extracted with TriZol from bulk PBMCs, CD4 and CD8 fractions, and dextramer-positive and dextramer-negative fractions. TCR cDNA was made using 5'RACE template switching, a step that added a universal primer site and unique molecular identifiers. cDNA synthesis was primed from both the TCR alpha and TCR beta constant segments. Library amplification used two PCR steps, and the second PCR step added sample barcodes and sequencing adapters. Libraries were sequenced on Illumina HiSeq 2500 (2x100 bp) or NovaSeq (2x150 bp). Processing in the source paper ran as follows. MIGEC handled demultiplexing of reads and collapsing into UMI consensus sequences, while MiXCR performed V(D)J alignment. Clonotypes responding to the vaccine were identified with edgeR on replicate PBMC samples, with the criteria of FDR below 0.01 and a log2 fold change above 5 up to day 15. Each bulk clonotype was labeled CD4 or CD8 based on which sequenced repertoire, CD4 or CD8, contained the clonotype at higher abundance. In TCRdb, the public reads were trimmed at Q25 with fastp and aligned with MiXCR, with productive beta chains retained. One record per CDR3 amino acid sequence lists the most common genes and DNA. The V and J calls reflect TCRdb's pipeline rather than the authors' work. For this sample there are 200,000 to 250,000 distinct CDR3 sequences; about 7% appear just once. Roughly 0.9% of the sample is taken by the ten largest.

The investigation overall reported the following: A small fraction of clonotypes appeared in both the CD4 and CD8 compartments, likely as a result of convergent recombination. Only two donors were included in the study, so the extent to which the findings can be generalized is limited. The secondary T-cell response was weaker than the primary response but faster, peaking on day 5 instead of day 15. Most clones expanded after primary vaccination were re-detected after the booster (approximately 96% of CD4 and approximately 89% of CD8), suggesting broad memory maintenance. FACS-sorted repertoires could contain abundant contaminating clonotypes from the bulk population, so computational filtering was required.

The CDR3 has 16 amino acids, counting the end cysteine and phenylalanine. Just CDR3 DNA is preserved here, 48 bases in frame from base 1. Per the germline V gene, SGHTA is the CDR1 and FQGNSA is the CDR2. Trimming takes 1 base from V and 5 bases from J, and the germline ends sit 17 bases apart. The source of this sequence is a man aged 25-45 years who received the YFV17D yellow fever vaccine. The input for sequencing was CD4+ T cells sorted from PBMCs, taken 15 days after the yellow fever booster vaccination. In this chain, TRBV7-2 is recombined with TRBJ1-2; TRBD1 might be the D gene, on 6 matching bases. CDR3 sequence: CASSLVSLGARYGYTF. Here is the DNA: TGTGCCAGCAGCTTAGTTTCATTGGGGGCTCGATATGGCTACACCTTC.